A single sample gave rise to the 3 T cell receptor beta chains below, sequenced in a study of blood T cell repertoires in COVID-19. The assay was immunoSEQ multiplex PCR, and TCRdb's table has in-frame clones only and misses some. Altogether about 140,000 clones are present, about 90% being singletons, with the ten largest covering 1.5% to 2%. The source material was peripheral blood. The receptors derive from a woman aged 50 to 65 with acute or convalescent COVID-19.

In DNA form, the CDR3 reads TGTGCCATCAGTGAGACGGATGAAAAACTGTTTTTT. Its translation is CAISETDEKLFF. This chain uses TRBV10-3 with TRBJ1-4; no clear D. Looked up from germline, CDR1 is ENHRY and CDR2 is SYGVKD. The CDR3 spans 12 residues. V was pared by 2 bases and J by 6 bases, with 4 bases between.

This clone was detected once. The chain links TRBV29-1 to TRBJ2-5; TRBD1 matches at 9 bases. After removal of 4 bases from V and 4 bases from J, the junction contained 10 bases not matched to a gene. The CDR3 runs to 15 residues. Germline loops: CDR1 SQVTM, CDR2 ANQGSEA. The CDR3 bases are TGCAGCGTTGGGTTAGGACAGGGGTTGAGAGAGACCCAGTACTTC. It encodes CSVGLGQGLRETQYF. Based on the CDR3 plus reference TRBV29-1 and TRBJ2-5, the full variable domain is SAVISQKPSRDICQRGTSLTIQCQVDSQVTMMFWYRQQPGQSLTLIATANQGSEATYESGFVIDKFPISRPNLTFSTLTVSNMSPEDSSIYLCSVGLGQGLRETQYFGPGTRLLVL.

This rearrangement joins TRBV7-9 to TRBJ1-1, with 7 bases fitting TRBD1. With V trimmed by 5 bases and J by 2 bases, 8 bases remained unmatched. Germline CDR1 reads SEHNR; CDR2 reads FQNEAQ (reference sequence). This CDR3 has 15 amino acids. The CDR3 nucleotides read TGTGCCAGCAGCCGAGGTGGACAGGCTAACACTGAAGCTTTCTTT. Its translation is CASSRGGQANTEAFF.